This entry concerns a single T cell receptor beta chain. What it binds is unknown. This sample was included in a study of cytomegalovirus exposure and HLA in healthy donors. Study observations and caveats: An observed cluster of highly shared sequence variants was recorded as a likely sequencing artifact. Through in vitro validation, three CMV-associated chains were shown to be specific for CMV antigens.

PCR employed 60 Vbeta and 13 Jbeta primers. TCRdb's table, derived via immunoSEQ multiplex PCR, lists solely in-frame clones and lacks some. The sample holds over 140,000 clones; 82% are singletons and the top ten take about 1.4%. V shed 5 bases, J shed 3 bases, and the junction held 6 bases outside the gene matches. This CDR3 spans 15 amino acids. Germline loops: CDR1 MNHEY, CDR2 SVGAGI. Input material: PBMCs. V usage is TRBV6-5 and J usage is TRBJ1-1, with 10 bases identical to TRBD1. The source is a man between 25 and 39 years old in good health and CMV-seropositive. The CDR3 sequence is CASSARQGADTEAFF. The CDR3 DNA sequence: TGTGCCAGCAGTGCCCGACAGGGGGCAGACACTGAAGCTTTCTTT.